Shown below are 10 T cell receptor beta chains from a single sample sequenced in a study of response to subunit inactivated influenza vaccine (dated by TCRdb to about 2018). The library came from RT-PCR. Instrument used: Illumina HiSeq 2500. The public reads were run again by TCRdb, first through fastp at Q25 and then through MiXCR, and only productive beta chains were kept. One record per CDR3 amino acid sequence lists the most common genes and DNA. The sample records about 780,000 distinct CDR3 sequences, approximately 18% of which are singletons. The ten most abundant clones make up about 11% of the sample. The specimen was PBMCs from blood, collected more than 4 days after vaccination. Receptors originate from a man aged 50-60 years who received an inactivated influenza vaccine. Donor details come from another sample of the same person, matched by shared clones.

The chain uses TRBV6-2 or TRBV6-3 and TRBJ2-1, with 8 bases matching TRBD2. The germline V gene encodes CDR1 MNHEY and CDR2 SVGEGT. The J segment lost 7 bases and the V segment lost 10 bases, leaving 12 bases of the junction unmatched. The CDR3 extends over 14 amino acids. The CDR3 reads CATEREGRGNEQFF. In nucleotides, the CDR3 is TGTGCCACCGAACGGGAGGGCCGCGGAAATGAGCAGTTCTTC.

Only a few counts were recorded for this clonotype. V gene TRBV20-1 combines with J gene TRBJ2-4; 8 bases map to TRBD2. V lost 0 bases, J lost 5 bases, and 9 bases stayed unmatched. This CDR3 spans 16 amino acids. Germline lookup yields CDR1 DFQATT and CDR2 SNEGSKA (reference sequence). The CDR3 nucleotides read TGCAGTGCTAGAGATTATCGGGGGGGGGAGGAAAACATTCAGTACTTC. Encoded protein: CSARDYRGGEENIQYF.

The chain links TRBV7-9 to TRBJ2-1; 10 bases fit TRBD2. The germline CDR1 and CDR2 sequences are SEHNR and FQNEAQ (reference sequence). The ends lost 5 bases at V and 5 bases at J; junction bases unmatched: 9. The CDR3 sequence is 16 residues long. DNA for the CDR3: TGTGCCAGCAGCACCGAACTAGCGGGGCTCCACAATGAGCAGTTCTTC. Amino acids: CASSTELAGLHNEQFF.

This clonotype has a handful of counts. A junction boundary mismatches the germline segment, possibly from a read error. V gene TRBV7-9 combines with J gene TRBJ2-7, with D perhaps TRBD1 (6 bases). Germline values: CDR1 SEHNR, CDR2 FQNEAQ (reference sequence). The CDR3 is 14 amino acids. This CDR3 reads CASRIRDTSSEQYF. CDR3 sequence (DNA): TGTGCCAGCAGGATCCGGGACACCTCCTCCGAGCAGTACTTC.

The table lists this clonotype with a few counts. The chain recombines TRBV20-1 with TRBJ2-5, with D perhaps TRBD1 (5 bases). The length of the CDR3 is 14 residues. Germline CDR1 reads DFQATT; CDR2 reads SNEGSKA (reference sequence). The V gene lost 0 bases and the J gene lost 2 bases, with 10 bases spanning the gap. CDR3 coding DNA: TGCAGTGCTAGAGATCAGACAGCTCAAGAGACCCAGTACTTC. Its protein product is CSARDQTAQETQYF.

This clonotype was seen many times. The CDR3 DNA reads TGTGCCAGCAGCTATCGGTGGGGGGTGAGTTCCGGCACAGATACGCAGTATTTT. It encodes CASSYRWGVSSGTDTQYF. The gene calls are TRBV5-6 and TRBJ2-3, with D maybe TRBD2 (6 bases). The CDR3 is made up of 18 amino acids. V dropped 3 bases and J dropped 1 base, with 21 bases sitting between them. Germline CDR1 reads SGHDT; CDR2 reads YYEEEE.

This clonotype occurred a few times. This chain joins TRBV12-3 or TRBV12-4 and TRBJ1-2; TRBD1 might be the D (6 bases). Deletions cut 0 bases from V and 4 bases from J, with 15 bases between. The CDR3 is made up of 16 amino acids. For the CDR3, the DNA is TGTGCCAGCAGTTTAGCGGGCCTCCGGGGGGCCTATGGCTACACCTTC. Its protein is CASSLAGLRGAYGYTF.

V gene TRBV7-2 combines with J gene TRBJ2-7; D unresolved. Deletions cut 5 bases from V and 6 bases from J, with 11 bases between. This CDR3 contains 12 residues. Looked up from germline, CDR1 is SGHTA and CDR2 is FQGNSA. DNA of the CDR3: TGTGCCAGCAGCACCACCCTCTCCGAGCAGTACTTC. Amino acid sequence: CASSTTLSEQYF.

V gene TRBV6-1 combines with J gene TRBJ2-2; TRBD2 aligns across 10 bases. Germline V CDR1 and CDR2: MNHNS, SASEGT. Losses at the gene ends were 6 bases for V and 6 bases for J; bases not matched to a gene: 10. The CDR3 is 16 amino acids. The CDR3 region is CASSWSGGANAGELFF. The CDR3, as DNA: TGTGCCAGCAGCTGGAGCGGGGGGGCCAACGCCGGGGAGCTGTTTTTT.

V gene TRBV6-1 combines with J gene TRBJ1-5; 10 nucleotides align to TRBD1. Germline CDR1 is MNHNS and CDR2 is SASEGT. Losses at the gene ends were 9 bases for V and 7 bases for J; bases not matched to a gene: 9. This CDR3 comprises 14 residues. The chain's CDR3 is CASRGQGDWQPQHF. CDR3 nucleotide sequence: TGTGCCAGTCGCGGACAGGGGGATTGGCAGCCCCAGCATTTT.